This TCR beta chain emerged from a study of blood T cell repertoires in COVID-19 (dated by TCRdb to about 2020). Some background on the complete study: Samples covering the acute and convalescent phases of COVID-19 were provided by collaborators in the United States, Italy and Spain. The material from the prospective study consisted of cDNA or gDNA derived from T cells, B-cell-depleted T cells, or PBMCs. Subjects who had been exposed to COVID-19, were actively infected with it, or had recovered from it provided the deeply sampled blood TCRbeta repertoires that made up the dataset. The repertoires were released in a freely available public database meant as a resource for research on the immune response to SARS-CoV-2. The samples were drawn from two sources: the first 160 participants of the ongoing ImmuneRACE study, and 950 to 1,500 subjects contributed by 6 global collaborators. Nearly every sample came with metadata listing a de-identified subject ID, COVID-19 status, age in years and sex. Where available, HLA class I and class II types were taken from metadata supplied by the sample provider and were not determined by assay-based typing. What the study reported, not specific to this receptor: The amount of clinical and demographic metadata varied by source and participant and was provided uncurated.

The germline V gene (reference sequence) sets CDR1 to LGHDT and CDR2 to YNNKEL. From its cysteine to its phenylalanine, the CDR3 spans 17 amino acids. The sequence is cut down to CDR3 DNA, 51 bases in frame from base 1. Unmatched junction bases come to 17, with V trimmed by 5 bases and J by 4 bases. Enrolling through a virtual design, the prospective study's participants ranged in age from roughly 18 to 100 years and lived across around 25 United States geographic areas. In the prospective study, participants were assigned to cohorts based on the clinical history participants reported in a screening survey and a study questionnaire. For ImmuneRACE Cohort 3, a participant was defined as recovered based on two consecutive negative NP/OP PCR tests, clearance by a healthcare professional, or resolution of symptoms. Each participant in the prospective study had whole blood, serum and a nasopharyngeal or oropharyngeal swab collected by mobile phlebotomists. Over an approximately 2-month period, participants in the prospective study had the option of providing additional blood draws and questionnaires. Prospective study blood samples were shipped either frozen or at room temperature before DNA extraction.

TCRbeta CDR3 regions were amplified from genomic DNA using the immunoSEQ Assay, a bias-controlled multiplex PCR. On the study's bioinformatics: Nucleated cell counts per sample were estimated from amplification of reference gene primers within the assay. To quantify the absolute abundance of each unique TCRbeta CDR3 rearrangement, sequence reads were collapsed and filtered. For each sample, productive Simpson clonality was calculated as the square root of Simpson's diversity index across productive rearrangements. Entries here come from immuneACCESS through TCRdb and include only in-frame sequences with V and J called. Some clones fail to appear in such tables; in the studies checked, an unresolved V gene covers under half of the shortfall, and the cause of the remainder is unknown. The V and J calls and clone size were taken over from that table, and D and trimming were inferred from the DNA. The sample contains around 450,000 clones, 90% of them found a single time. The top ten constitute about 0.57% of the sample.

This clone occurred once. Its antigen is not yet known. The input lacks base qualities; no much larger clone sits a single base away. Recombination linked TRBV3-1 (or the pseudogene TRBV3-2) to TRBJ2-7; 7 of the junction bases match TRBD2. The sequenced sample was PBMCs or T cells enriched from blood (not recorded which). This sequence originates from a young man who had recovered from COVID-19. The CDR3 loop reads CASSGRASGRGSYEQYF. The DNA sequence is as follows: TGTGCCAGCAGCGGGAGGGCCTCAGGGCGTGGGTCTTACGAGCAGTACTTC.